This T cell receptor beta chain emerged from a study of blood T cell repertoires in COVID-19. Authors' analysis steps: Estimation of nucleated cell counts was performed using reference gene primer amplification. Only in-frame clones appear in the TCRdb table, and some are missing; sequencing was by immunoSEQ multiplex PCR. V and J calls and clone size come straight from that table; D and trimming were deduced from the DNA. The repertoire holds more than 200,000 clones, with more than 75% as singletons. Study members were between 18 and 89 years old and lived in 24 US regions. This clonotype was sampled from a middle-aged man who had recovered from COVID-19. The sequencing input was PBMCs or T cells enriched from blood (not recorded which).

The CDR3 sequence: CASSSTSGHSYNEQFF. Written as DNA, the CDR3 is TGTGCCAGCAGTTCGACTAGCGGCCATTCCTACAATGAGCAGTTCTTC. The rearrangement links TRBV7-9 to TRBJ2-1; 9 nucleotides agree with TRBD2. After removal of 6 bases from V and 1 base from J, the junction contained 7 bases not matched to a gene. The CDR3 sequence is 16 residues long. Germline values: CDR1 SEHNR, CDR2 FQNEAQ (reference sequence).